Shown below are 16 T cell receptor beta chains from a single sample sequenced in a study of early T cells in non-severe SARS-CoV-2 infection. Using its own MiXCR run on the 5' RACE reads, TCRdb lists one record per CDR3 protein. The repertoire holds 60,000 to 80,000 distinct CDR3 sequences, with 9% to 15% as singletons. The sample was whole blood. These receptor sequences come from an adult who was a healthcare worker with PCR-confirmed SARS-CoV-2 infection or an uninfected control (not recorded which).

This clonotype was recorded many times. The J gene is TRBJ2-7, the V gene TRBV20-1, with TRBD1 as a possible D gene (6 bases). Germline V gives CDR1 DFQATT, CDR2 SNEGSKA (reference sequence). V was pared by 1 base and J by 6 bases, with 13 bases between. The CDR3 extends over 13 amino acids. CDR3 coding DNA: TGCAGTGCTAGAGGCAGGGGAAGAGGCGAGCAGTACTTC. Translation gives CSARGRGRGEQYF.

The genes are TRBV28 and TRBJ2-7; TRBD1 might be the D (6 bases). The germline V and J ends were trimmed by 6 bases and 5 bases, with 14 bases remaining between them. The CDR3 length is 13 residues. CDR1 and CDR2 (germline): MDHEN, SYDVKM. The CDR3 here is CASRWGRGHEQYF. The CDR3 DNA is TGTGCCAGCAGATGGGGCAGGGGCCACGAGCAGTACTTC.

This clonotype has only a few counts. The V call is TRBV6-2 or TRBV6-3, the J call TRBJ2-6, with D possibly TRBD2 on 5 matching bases. Germline-derived CDR1 and CDR2 are MNHEY and SVGEGT. The CDR3 has 15 residues. The germline V and J ends were trimmed by 1 base and 2 bases, with 6 bases remaining between them. The CDR3 is CASSYWRTGANVLTF. The CDR3 bases are TGTGCCAGCAGTTACTGGAGGACTGGGGCCAACGTCCTGACTTTC.

This clonotype was counted many times. The chain joins TRBV29-1 to TRBJ2-3, with D possibly being TRBD1 (5 bases). Germline CDR1 SQVTM, CDR2 ANQGSEA. Trimming took off 4 bases at V and 4 bases at J, with 9 bases between the two ends. The CDR3 has 12 amino acids. This CDR3 is CSVVIRADTQYF. The DNA for the CDR3 is TGCAGCGTTGTTATCAGGGCAGATACGCAGTATTTT.

This clonotype was recorded at least ten times. This sequence joins TRBV5-4 and TRBJ2-7; D unclear. The germline V gene encodes CDR1 SGHNT and CDR2 YYREEE (reference sequence). Trimming stripped 0 bases from V and 2 bases from J, with 6 bases between. The CDR3 contains 13 residues. CDR3 DNA: TGTGCCAGCAGCTTGGACTGGACCTACGAGCAGTACTTC. It specifies CASSLDWTYEQYF. Together with reference TRBV5-4 and TRBJ2-7, the CDR3 gives the full variable domain: ETGVTQSPTHLIKTRGQQVTLRCSSQSGHNTVSWYQQALGQGPQFIFQYYREEENGRGNFPPRFSGLQFPNYSSELNVNALELDDSALYLCASSLDWTYEQYFGPGTRLTVT.

The chain combines TRBV28 with TRBJ1-2; D remains unclear. Germline assignment: CDR1 MDHEN and CDR2 SYDVKM. This CDR3 region has 13 residues. V was clipped by 6 bases and J by 4 bases, with 12 bases between them. The DNA for the CDR3 is TGTGCCAGCAGATTCGACGCGGGCTATGGCTACACCTTC. It translates to CASRFDAGYGYTF.

The V and J genes are TRBV9 and TRBJ2-3, with 12 bases identical to TRBD2. The ends lost 5 bases at V and 6 bases at J; junction bases unmatched: 10. CDR3 size: 16 residues. Per the germline V gene, CDR1 is SGDLS and CDR2 is YYNGEE. Here the CDR3 reads CASSSGLAGMRDTQYF. The CDR3 DNA reads as TGTGCCAGCAGTTCGGGACTAGCGGGTATGCGGGATACGCAGTATTTT.

A few counts support this clonotype. The genes are TRBV3-1 and TRBJ1-1; 8 nucleotides match TRBD1. This CDR3 spans 13 amino acids. V shed 1 base and J 11 bases; nucleotides not matched to a gene: 6. The germline V gene encodes CDR1 LGHDT and CDR2 YNNKEL (reference sequence). The CDR3 DNA is TGTGCCAGCAGCCAAGTTGACAGGGGAAGGGCTTTCTTT. Translation: CASSQVDRGRAFF.

The chain carries TRBV6-1 and TRBJ1-6, with D maybe TRBD1 (5 bases). CDR1 is MNHNS and CDR2 is SASEGT in the germline V gene. This CDR3 is 15 amino acids long. Trimming shortened V by 8 bases and J by 4 bases, and 15 bases separated the two germline ends. The chain's CDR3 is CASVTQDYYNSPLHF. The DNA of the CDR3 is TGTGCCAGCGTGACACAGGATTATTATAATTCACCCCTCCACTTT.

This clonotype was observed a few times. The chain has TRBV5-5 and TRBJ2-6, with 7 bases fitting TRBD2. The CDR3 length is 15 residues. Per germline, CDR1 SGHKS and CDR2 YYEKEE (reference sequence). With 5 bases clipped from V and 2 bases from J, the junction kept 4 bases outside the gene matches. CDR3 sequence: CASSMAGAGANVLTF. The DNA of the CDR3 is TGTGCCAGCAGTATGGCGGGAGCTGGGGCCAACGTCCTGACTTTC. Supplemented by reference TRBV5-5 and TRBJ2-6, the full variable domain reads DAGVTQSPTHLIKTRGQQVTLRCSPISGHKSVSWYQQVLGQGPQFIFQYYEKEERGRGNFPDRFSARQFPNYSSELNVNALLLGDSALYLCASSMAGAGANVLTFGAGSRLTVL.

This clonotype was seen ten or more times. This chain connects TRBV18 to TRBJ2-1; 13 nucleotides align to TRBD2. The ends lost 2 bases at V and 6 bases at J; junction bases unmatched: 1. Per the germline V gene, CDR1 is KGHSH and CDR2 is LQKENI. The CDR3 consists of 15 residues. CDR3 coding DNA: TGTGCCAGCTCACCAGGACTAGCGGGAGTCAATGAGCAGTTCTTC. As protein: CASSPGLAGVNEQFF.

The chain uses TRBV28 and TRBJ2-1, with D tentatively TRBD2 (6 bases). There are 14 residues in the CDR3. Trimming left V 7 bases short and J 2 bases short, with 12 bases between. Germline assignment: CDR1 MDHEN and CDR2 SYDVKM. Written as DNA, the CDR3 is TGTGCCAGCACAACGGGAGACACCTACAATGAGCAGTTCTTC. Encoded protein: CASTTGDTYNEQFF.

This clonotype appeared many times. The V and J genes are TRBV29-1 and TRBJ2-1; TRBD2 matches 7 bases. V trimming: 6 bases; J trimming: 8 bases; junction bases outside the gene matches: 13. The V gene's germline CDR1 is SQVTM and CDR2 ANQGSEA. This CDR3 region has 14 residues. In DNA form, the CDR3 reads TGCAGCGTGGTCGCGGGCGGGAGACGATATGAGCAGTTCTTC. Its protein product is CSVVAGGRRYEQFF.

This clonotype was counted many times. The gene calls are TRBV6-5 and TRBJ2-7; the match to TRBD2 covers 7 bases. V gave up 7 bases and J gave up 0 bases; unmatched junction bases: 6. The CDR3 contains 14 residues. Germline CDR1 and CDR2: MNHEY and SVGAGI. The CDR3 nucleotides are TGTGCCAGCAAGTCTAGCGGCCTCTCCTACGAGCAGTACTTC. Its translation is CASKSSGLSYEQYF.

This clonotype was seen more than once but under ten times. For the CDR3, the DNA is TGCGCCAGCAGCTTGCAGGGGGCCTACGGAGAGACCCAGTACTTC. This codes for CASSLQGAYGETQYF. V gene TRBV5-1 combines with J gene TRBJ2-5, with 8 positions matching TRBD1. The CDR3 is 15 amino acids. Germline V CDR1 and CDR2: SGHRS, YFSETQ. V trimming: 1 base; J trimming: 4 bases; junction bases outside the gene matches: 6.

Many counts were recorded for this clonotype. The chain carries TRBV18 and TRBJ2-1; D is ambiguous. The ends were cut back, 8 bases at V and 7 bases at J, with 12 bases in the middle. The CDR3 extends over 12 amino acids. Germline assignment: CDR1 KGHSH and CDR2 LQKENI. As DNA, the CDR3 is TGTGCCAGCACGTCGGAAAGGAATGAGCAGTTCTTC. Its translation: CASTSERNEQFF.